This record concerns one T cell receptor beta chain sequence. Its antigen is currently unknown. Germline values: CDR1 MNHEY, CDR2 SVGAGI. V lost 0 bases to trimming and J lost 2 bases, with 13 bases between them. The CDR3 loop spans 16 amino acids. These data are taken from a study of T-cell memory formation after mild COVID-19. For the study at large: The TCR clusters were mostly specific to one donor. Study findings and constraints: The authors did not confirm SARS-CoV-2 specificity of second-wave clones peaking day 37.

One entry per CDR3 protein results from TCRdb running MiXCR on the 5' RACE reads. The repertoire has about 250,000 distinct CDR3 sequences, 15% of them found once; the top ten carry 2.1%. The chain recombines TRBV6-5 with TRBJ2-5; a possible D gene is TRBD2 (6 bases). This clonotype was sampled from an adult woman who had mild COVID-19 (a few samples of this study predate the infection). Cell type and time point are not known. Sequencing used PBMCs or a T cell subset sorted from them (not recorded which). In DNA form, the CDR3 reads TGTGCCAGCAGTTACTCGTTGGAAGGGACTCAAGAGACCCAGTACTTC. Amino acids: CASSYSLEGTQETQYF.